What follows are 4 T cell receptor beta chains derived from one specimen sequenced in a study of shared clonotypes between healthy human individuals. Some clones are missing from TCRdb's copy, which holds only in-frame ones; the method was immunoSEQ multiplex PCR. This sample has about 2.4 million clones; 85% to 95% occur once, and the top ten carry about 0.13%. The sample comprised naive CD4+ T cells sorted from blood. Subset noted: CD45RA+ positively selected. Source of these receptors: a man aged 18 to 30 in good health.

This chain joins TRBV28 and TRBJ2-3; TRBD2 agrees at 8 bases. The CDR3 is 14 amino acids. V lost 2 bases, J lost 7 bases, and 5 bases stayed unmatched. Germline V CDR1 and CDR2: MDHEN, SYDVKM. The CDR3 spells CASSLIGLANTQYF. CDR3 DNA sequence: TGTGCCAGCAGTTTAATCGGACTAGCAAATACGCAGTATTTT.

Of note for this clone: The same CDR3 is also encoded by other DNA sequences in this sample. The V gene is TRBV19, the J gene TRBJ1-5, with 7 bases that match TRBD1. This CDR3 has 15 residues. Germline CDR1 and CDR2: LNHDA and SQIVND (reference sequence). The J segment lost 3 bases and the V segment lost 3 bases, leaving 5 bases of the junction unmatched. This chain's CDR3 is CASSISGGNNQPQHF. CDR3 bases: TGTGCCAGTAGTATTTCAGGGGGGAACAATCAGCCCCAGCATTTT.

The chain recombines TRBV6-5 with TRBJ1-1; D unclear. Germline loops: CDR1 MNHEY, CDR2 SVGAGI. The V and J ends lost 6 bases and 1 base respectively, with 9 bases between them. CDR3 size: 13 residues. The CDR3 DNA sequence: TGTGCCAGCAGGTGGGCGGGGAACACTGAAGCTTTCTTT. Translated: CASRWAGNTEAFF.

This clone was counted once. CDR3 in DNA: TGTGCCATCAGTGAAGGCTCGACAGGGCGGGGCACTGAAGCTTTCTTT. This codes for CAISEGSTGRGTEAFF. The V and J genes are TRBV10-3 and TRBJ1-1; 7 positions match TRBD1. V was pared by 3 bases and J by 4 bases, with 11 bases of the junction left unmatched. Germline V gene sequence: CDR1 ENHRY, CDR2 SYGVKD. The CDR3 has 16 amino acids.